The 5 T cell receptor beta chains presented below share a single source sample, sequenced in a study of CD8 T cells in ankylosing spondylitis. One entry per CDR3 protein, called by TCRdb with MiXCR from the 5' RACE reads. This sample yields just under 95,000 distinct CDR3 sequences, of which just under 9% are seen a single time; under 6% belongs to the top ten. Sequencing used blood, either unsorted or a sorted T cell fraction (not recorded which). The source is a male donor with ankylosing spondylitis or in good health (not recorded which).

In its sample, this clonotype was seen many times. The chain joins TRBV15 to TRBJ1-6, with D unclear. This CDR3 is 17 amino acids long. The ends were cut back, 0 bases at V and 7 bases at J, with 16 bases in the middle. The germline V gene has CDR1 LNHNV and CDR2 YYDKDF (reference sequence). CDR3 DNA sequence: TGTGCCACCAGCAGAGACCTGGCGTCGGGAGGAAATTCACCCCTCCACTTT. This gives the protein CATSRDLASGGNSPLHF.

This clonotype occurred many times. The chain uses TRBV6-1 and TRBJ2-7; D possibly corresponds to TRBD1 (6 bases). Trimming pared 6 bases from V and 5 bases from J, leaving 14 bases between. This CDR3 is 13 amino acids long. Germline-derived CDR1 and CDR2 are MNHNS and SASEGT. The CDR3 bases are TGTGCCAGCAGACAGGGAAGAACGCACGAGCAGTACTTC. This sequence encodes CASRQGRTHEQYF.

The sample holds many counts of this clonotype. V usage is TRBV11-2 and J usage is TRBJ2-5; tentatively, D is TRBD2 (6 bases). The V gene's germline CDR1 is SGHAT and CDR2 FQNNGV. This CDR3 spans 14 amino acids. The germline V and J ends were trimmed by 4 bases and 2 bases, with 11 bases remaining between them. CDR3 DNA: TGTGCCAGCAGCTATGGGGGGTCGCAAGAGACCCAGTACTTC. Amino acids: CASSYGGSQETQYF.

This clonotype was picked up many times. The rearrangement uses TRBV5-1 and TRBJ2-7; 10 bases align to TRBD2. V was pared by 2 bases and J by 0 bases, with 11 bases of the junction left unmatched. The CDR3 sequence is 18 residues long. CDR1 SGHRS and CDR2 YFSETQ come from the germline V gene. The CDR3 is CASSFEPSGGFNSYEQYF. The CDR3 nucleotides are TGCGCCAGCAGCTTCGAACCTAGCGGGGGCTTTAACTCCTACGAGCAGTACTTC.

This clonotype has a count of ten or more. This sequence joins TRBV28 and TRBJ2-1, with 12 positions matching TRBD2. V gave up 4 bases and J gave up 5 bases; unmatched junction bases: 6. This CDR3 comprises 16 residues. The germline gives CDR1 MDHEN, CDR2 SYDVKM. The CDR3 reads CASSSRLAGENNEQFF. In nucleotides, the CDR3 is TGTGCCAGCAGTTCCAGACTAGCGGGGGAAAACAATGAGCAGTTCTTC.